The 20 T cell receptor beta chains given below trace back to one sample, sequenced in a study of shared clonotypes between healthy human individuals. Sequenced by immunoSEQ multiplex PCR; TCRdb stores in-frame clones only, minus some. Among around 2,000,000 clones listed, roughly 94% were seen once. Sample: naive CD4+ T cells sorted from blood. The subset is: CD45RA+ positively selected. The receptors were gathered from a man aged 18-30 years in good health.

The chain is built from TRBV5-5 and TRBJ1-2; the D gene is possibly TRBD1 (5 bases). The CDR3 is 15 residues long. Trimming shortened V by 4 bases and J by 4 bases, and 17 bases separated the two germline ends. From germline, CDR1 is SGHKS and CDR2 YYEKEE (reference sequence). Here the CDR3 DNA reads TGTGCCAGCAGCGTATCGACAGTTGCCCTCTATGGCTACACCTTC. It specifies CASSVSTVALYGYTF.

V usage is TRBV5-1 and J usage is TRBJ2-7; TRBD1 might be the D (5 bases). The CDR3 length is 15 residues. The germline CDR1 and CDR2 sequences are SGHRS and YFSETQ. V was trimmed by 2 bases and J by 1 base, leaving 13 bases between them. DNA for the CDR3: TGCGCCAGCAGCTTCAGGGCAGGACGGTCCTACGAGCAGTACTTC. Protein product: CASSFRAGRSYEQYF.

V usage is TRBV5-1 and J usage is TRBJ2-3; perhaps D is TRBD1 or TRBD2 (5 bases each). Trimming left V 4 bases short and J 2 bases short, with 14 bases between. The CDR3 is 15 amino acids. Germline V gene lookup returns CDR1 SGHRS and CDR2 YFSETQ. DNA for the CDR3: TGCGCCAGCAGCAGGAGAGGGGTAGCCACAGATACGCAGTATTTT. It translates to CASSRRGVATDTQYF.

This chain connects TRBV28 to TRBJ1-2; D gene unclear. Trimming removed 6 bases from V and 2 bases from J, with 10 bases in between. The germline V gene has CDR1 MDHEN and CDR2 SYDVKM. This CDR3 region has 13 residues. In DNA form, the CDR3 reads TGTGCCAGCAGGCTCGCGCCAAACTATGGCTACACCTTC. Its protein product is CASRLAPNYGYTF.

The chain uses TRBV5-1 and TRBJ2-7, with D perhaps assigned TRBD1 or TRBD2 (5 bases each). In germline, CDR1 is SGHRS, CDR2 YFSETQ. This CDR3 region has 16 residues. Between the trimmed V and J ends, which lost 4 bases and 0 bases, there was a span of 17 bases. The CDR3: CASSEGTADLSYEQYF. The CDR3 DNA reads as TGCGCCAGCAGCGAAGGGACGGCTGACCTCTCCTACGAGCAGTACTTC.

This chain uses TRBV7-2 with TRBJ1-6, with D possibly TRBD1 on 5 matching bases. This CDR3 has 16 residues. V shed 2 bases and J shed 6 bases, with 14 bases lying between them. The germline gives CDR1 SGHTA, CDR2 FQGNSA. DNA of the CDR3: TGTGCCAGCAGCTTAAGGCTGGCAGGGAGTAATTCACCCCTCCACTTT. It is translated as CASSLRLAGSNSPLHF. Full variable domain (rest looked up from reference TRBV7-2 and TRBJ1-6): GAGVSQSPSNKVTEKGKDVELRCDPISGHTALYWYRQSLGQGLEFLIYFQGNSAPDKSGLPSDRFSAERTGGSVSTLTIQRTQQEDSAVYLCASSLRLAGSNSPLHFGNGTRLTVT.

The rearrangement joins TRBV7-8 to TRBJ1-5; D call uncertain. Trimming removed 3 bases at V and 3 bases at J, with 12 bases between. The CDR3 has 15 amino acids. From germline, CDR1 is SGHVS and CDR2 FQNEAQ. Written as DNA, the CDR3 is TGTGCCAGCAGCTTCCTCGAGGGTTACAATCAGCCCCAGCATTTT. The encoded protein is CASSFLEGYNQPQHF.

The rearrangement uses TRBV6-5 and TRBJ2-4; D not certain. The CDR3 has 14 amino acids. CDR1 and CDR2 from the germline V gene are MNHEY and SVGAGI. The V end lost 5 bases, the J end lost 3 bases, and 11 bases lay between the germline ends. As DNA, the CDR3 is TGTGCCAGCAGTCCCCCGTCGGGCAAAAACATTCAGTACTTC. It specifies CASSPPSGKNIQYF.

The chain uses TRBV4-1 and TRBJ2-7, with 7 nucleotides matching TRBD1. There are 19 residues in the CDR3. Trimming took 2 bases from V and 0 from J; bases not matched to a gene: 16. The V gene's germline CDR1 is MGHRA and CDR2 YSYEKL. CDR3 bases: TGCGCCAGCAGCCAACAAGAAGGCAGGGACAGTTCTTCCTCCTACGAGCAGTACTTC. This translates into CASSQQEGRDSSSSYEQYF.

The CDR3 spells CASSRGDSSSAEAFF. CDR3 DNA: TGCGCCAGCAGCCGAGGGGACAGCTCGTCCGCTGAAGCTTTCTTT. The V call is TRBV5-1, the J call TRBJ1-1; 7 nucleotides match TRBD1. Looked up from germline, CDR1 is SGHRS and CDR2 is YFSETQ. This CDR3 has 15 amino acids. The ends lost 4 bases at V and 6 bases at J; junction bases unmatched: 12.

V gene TRBV6-1 combines with J gene TRBJ1-4; TRBD1 aligns across 7 bases. Looked up from germline, CDR1 is MNHNS and CDR2 is SASEGT. The CDR3 length is 14 residues. V lost 5 bases, J lost 3 bases, and 3 bases stayed unmatched. Here the CDR3 reads CASSTGQSNEKLFF. CDR3 DNA sequence: TGTGCCAGCAGTACGGGACAGTCTAATGAAAAACTGTTTTTT.

Of note for this clone: Different DNA sequences within this sample yield the same CDR3. V usage is TRBV29-1 and J usage is TRBJ1-1; D possibly corresponds to TRBD1 (5 bases). Per the germline V gene, CDR1 is SQVTM and CDR2 is ANQGSEA. Trimming removed 4 bases from V and 4 bases from J, with 13 bases in between. This CDR3 has 13 residues. The CDR3 DNA reads TGCAGCGTTGGAGGGACGCTCGGCACTGAAGCTTTCTTT. This gives the protein CSVGGTLGTEAFF.

The rearrangement joins TRBV29-1 to TRBJ2-2; D could derive from TRBD1 or TRBD2 (5 bases each). Between the trimmed V and J ends, which lost 4 bases and 3 bases, there was a span of 9 bases. CDR1 is SQVTM, CDR2 ANQGSEA, per germline. The CDR3 extends over 13 amino acids. CDR3 sequence: CSVGGIYTGELFF. The DNA of the CDR3 is TGCAGCGTTGGGGGGATCTACACCGGGGAGCTGTTTTTT.

The chain uses TRBV7-8 and TRBJ1-2; possibly TRBD1 for D (6 bases). Germline values: CDR1 SGHVS, CDR2 FQNEAQ. The CDR3 consists of 16 residues. V lost 5 bases to trimming and J lost 0 bases, with 16 bases between them. Here the CDR3 DNA reads TGTGCCAGCAGCCGAGACCAGGGGCAAGCTAACTATGGCTACACCTTC. It encodes CASSRDQGQANYGYTF.

J is TRBJ1-2 and V is TRBV6-5; D remains unclear. Per the germline V gene, CDR1 is MNHEY and CDR2 is SVGAGI. The germline V and J ends were trimmed by 2 bases and 4 bases, with 11 bases remaining between them. The CDR3 is made up of 14 amino acids. CDR3 sequence reads: CASSYDGLGYGYTF. Here the CDR3 DNA reads TGTGCCAGCAGTTACGATGGGCTAGGCTATGGCTACACCTTC.

The chain uses TRBV5-1 and TRBJ1-3; D is ambiguous. Germline CDR1 is SGHRS and CDR2 is YFSETQ. The CDR3 consists of 13 residues. The V end was cut by 6 bases, the J end by 1 base, with 8 bases between. CDR3 in amino acids: CASNVGSGNTIYF. Written as DNA, the CDR3 is TGCGCCAGCAACGTCGGGTCTGGAAACACCATATATTTT.

Concerning this clone: Other nucleotide sequences in the sample specify the same CDR3. J is TRBJ2-1 and V is TRBV2; D not resolved. V dropped 9 bases and J dropped 2 bases, with 5 bases sitting between them. Germline lookup yields CDR1 SNHLY and CDR2 FYNNEI. CDR3 length: 11 amino acids. The CDR3 DNA reads TGTGCCAGTAGCACCTACAATGAGCAGTTCTTC. Translation: CASSTYNEQFF.

The chain links TRBV18 to TRBJ1-4; no definite D call. V lost 2 bases and J lost 3, with 7 bases in between. CDR3 size: 14 residues. Looked up from germline, CDR1 is KGHSH and CDR2 is LQKENI. This CDR3 is CASSPGAPNEKLFF. CDR3 nucleotides: TGTGCCAGCTCACCAGGTGCGCCTAATGAAAAACTGTTTTTT.

Worth noting for this clone: A far larger clone is just one base off, so this is likely a read error. This rearrangement joins TRBV30 to TRBJ1-1, with D perhaps matching TRBD1 (6 bases). This CDR3 spans 11 amino acids. Trimming pared 8 bases from V and 1 base from J, leaving 8 bases between. Germline V gives CDR1 GTSNPN, CDR2 SVGIG (reference sequence). The CDR3 sequence is CARGRNTEAFF. The CDR3 DNA is TGTGCCAGGGGGAGGAACACTGAAGCTTTCTTT.

V and J are TRBV11-3 and TRBJ1-2, with D tentatively TRBD1 (6 bases). The CDR3 spans 18 residues. The ends were cut back, 3 bases at V and 5 bases at J, with 25 bases in the middle. CDR1 and CDR2 (germline): SGHNT, YENEEA. The CDR3 DNA reads TGTGCCAGCAGCTTGGTCCCAAGACAGGCTAAATGGGGGTATGGCTACACCTTC. Translated: CASSLVPRQAKWGYGYTF. Combining the CDR3 with reference TRBV11-3 and TRBJ1-2 gives the whole variable domain EAGVVQSPRYKIIEKKQPVAFWCNPISGHNTLYWYLQNLGQGPELLIRYENEEAVDDSQLPKDRFSAERLKGVDSTLKIQPAELGDSAVYLCASSLVPRQAKWGYGYTFGSGTRLTVV.